This TCR beta chain was sequenced for a study of OX40 agonist ivuxolimab in advanced cancers. Study context: The group had a mean age of 60 years, ranged from roughly 23 to 85, and was 75% to 85% male. Patients with prior anti-PD-1, anti-PD-L1 or anti-CTLA-4 therapy were eligible; approximately 37% had some. Regarding the study as a whole: The average count of expanded clones was higher among CD8+ T cells than among CD4+.

In regard to this clone: Its antigen remains unidentified.

The table came from immunoSEQ multiplex PCR; TCRdb's copy has only in-frame clones and leaves some out. The table has 70,000 to 95,000 clones, around nine tenths seen once. The V end was cut by 8 bases, the J end by 5 bases, with 13 bases between. The CDR3 totals 14 residues. Germline CDR1 reads LNHDA; CDR2 reads SQIVND (reference sequence). The receptor comes from an adult with an advanced solid tumor such as melanoma, head and neck, liver or kidney cancer. The chain joins TRBV19 to TRBJ1-6, with D maybe TRBD1 (5 bases). Material: CD4+ or CD8+ T cells sorted from blood, obtained in a trial of the OX40 agonist ivuxolimab. CDR3 protein: CASGRDYHNSPLHF. The CDR3 DNA is TGTGCCAGTGGAAGGGACTACCATAATTCACCCCTCCACTTT. The full variable domain, in which reference TRBV19 and TRBJ1-6 provide the parts outside the CDR3, is DGGITQSPKYLFRKEGQNVTLSCEQNLNHDAMYWYRQDPGQGLRLIYYSQIVNDFQKGDIAEGYSVSREKKESFPLTVTSAQKNPTAFYLCASGRDYHNSPLHFGNGTRLTVT.